Presented here are 22 T cell receptor beta chains from one specimen sequenced in a study of monozygotic twins with inflammatory bowel disease. TCRdb processed the 5' RACE reads again and assigns one entry to each CDR3 protein, with no DNA. Its clone listing holds 440,000 or so distinct CDR3 sequences. Sample: blood. Source of these receptors: a human donor with ulcerative colitis or Crohn's disease, or a healthy co-twin of an affected twin (not recorded which).

V is TRBV6-6 and J is TRBJ2-7. The CDR3 runs to 13 residues. The V gene's germline CDR1 is MNHNY and CDR2 SVGAGI (reference sequence). CDR3 residues: CASKGRASYEQYF.

The rearrangement uses TRBV12-3 or TRBV12-4 and TRBJ2-7; TCRdb's assignment of TRBD1 cannot be checked, as there is no DNA. The CDR3 totals 14 residues. CDR3 region: CASSLKVQGGEHYF.

The chain couples TRBV5-5 to TRBJ2-7; TCRdb picks TRBD1, but there is no DNA to check that call. The CDR3 totals 15 residues. The germline V gene has CDR1 SGHKS and CDR2 YYEKEE (reference sequence). CDR3 residues: CASSFVPGQGSEQYF.

This sequence joins TRBV12-3 or TRBV12-4 and TRBJ2-3; TCRdb gives TRBD2 as the D gene, but with no DNA this cannot be confirmed. CDR3 length equals 16 residues. CDR3 sequence: CASRGPGLAGVDTQYF.

The chain couples TRBV5-1 to TRBJ2-7; the D call of TRBD1 rests on TCRdb alone, since no DNA is present to check it. Germline CDR1 and CDR2: SGHRS and YFSETQ. The CDR3 consists of 15 residues. CDR3 loop: CASSLTLDTRYEQYF.

V is TRBV20-1 and J is TRBJ2-3; no DNA is available, so the TRBD2 call from TCRdb remains unchecked. Germline V CDR1 and CDR2: DFQATT, SNEGSKA (reference sequence). This CDR3 comprises 14 residues. CDR3 protein: CSARAGRGTDTQYF.

This chain joins TRBV27 and TRBJ1-2; TCRdb's D call of TRBD1 is untestable without DNA. From germline, CDR1 is MNHEY and CDR2 SMNVEV (reference sequence). CDR3 length: 14 amino acids. The CDR3 sequence: CASSLAGAERGYTF.

The V and J genes are TRBV27 and TRBJ2-2. Looked up from germline, CDR1 is MNHEY and CDR2 is SMNVEV (reference sequence). The CDR3 runs 14 residues. The CDR3 loop reads CASSLNRNTGELFF.

The gene calls are TRBV3-1 and TRBJ2-7; TCRdb's D call of TRBD2 is untestable without DNA. This CDR3 has 15 amino acids. CDR1 and CDR2 from the germline V gene are LGHDT and YNNKEL (reference sequence). The CDR3 spells CASSQDPAGVREQYF.

This chain connects TRBV28 to TRBJ2-3; absent DNA, TCRdb's TRBD1 call cannot be checked. Germline loops: CDR1 MDHEN, CDR2 SYDVKM. The CDR3 loop spans 13 amino acids. The CDR3 reads CASLGQNTDTQYF.

This chain joins TRBV6-2 or TRBV6-3 and TRBJ1-5. There are 15 residues in the CDR3. Germline-derived CDR1 and CDR2 are MNHEY and SVGEGT. The CDR3 sequence is CASSYGRVGDQPQHF.

The chain recombines TRBV5-1 with TRBJ2-3; the TCRdb call, TRBD1, lacks DNA for checking. Germline V gene data show CDR1 as SGHRS and CDR2 as YFSETQ. The CDR3 runs 15 residues. This CDR3 is CASTEGQFGTDTQYF.

The chain is built from TRBV14 and TRBJ1-2; the TCRdb D gene call, TRBD1, has no DNA to confirm it. The CDR3 sequence is 15 residues long. Germline V gene data show CDR1 as SGHDN and CDR2 as FVKESK. The CDR3 reads CASSQDRRGQYGYTF.

This chain connects TRBV20-1 to TRBJ2-7; TCRdb selects TRBD2, and the lack of DNA leaves this call unchecked. The length of the CDR3 is 13 residues. Germline V gene data show CDR1 as DFQATT and CDR2 as SNEGSKA (reference sequence). CDR3 loop: CSARDRLVYEQYF.

This chain joins TRBV7-6 and TRBJ2-5; the TRBD1 assignment by TCRdb is unverifiable without DNA. This CDR3 spans 16 amino acids. Germline V CDR1 and CDR2: SGHVS, FNYEAQ. This CDR3 is CADSKVGGAPQETQYF.

The chain is built from TRBV29-1 and TRBJ2-3; the D call of TRBD1 rests on TCRdb alone, since no DNA is present to check it. The CDR3 is made up of 12 amino acids. Germline CDR1 and CDR2: SQVTM and ANQGSEA. Here the CDR3 reads CSEKHGADTQYF.

The V gene is TRBV5-1, the J gene TRBJ1-1; TCRdb names TRBD1, which stays unverified in the absence of DNA. CDR1 and CDR2 (germline): SGHRS, YFSETQ. The CDR3 contains 13 residues. This CDR3 is CASSWTGDTEAFF.

This chain's CDR3 is CSASKVANTEAFF. This chain uses TRBV20-1 with TRBJ1-1. This CDR3 region has 13 residues. CDR1 DFQATT and CDR2 SNEGSKA come from the germline V gene (reference sequence).

J is TRBJ2-1 and V is TRBV6-2 or TRBV6-3; as DNA is missing, the TRBD1 call by TCRdb cannot be tested. CDR3 length: 16 amino acids. Germline values: CDR1 MNHEY, CDR2 SVGEGT. The CDR3 protein is CASSSTEGPLYNEQFF.

The chain combines TRBV19 with TRBJ2-2; TCRdb calls TRBD2, which cannot be checked without DNA. The germline V gene has CDR1 LNHDA and CDR2 SQIVND (reference sequence). CDR3 length: 15 amino acids. CDR3 in amino acids: CASSILAGVTGELFF.

The chain carries TRBV2 and TRBJ1-2. Per germline, CDR1 SNHLY and CDR2 FYNNEI. The CDR3 has 12 residues. CDR3: CASSDNNYGYTF.

This chain connects TRBV11-1 to TRBJ1-5; TCRdb outputs TRBD1, but without DNA this stays unchecked. The germline gives CDR1 SGHAT, CDR2 FQDESV (reference sequence). This CDR3 contains 18 residues. This CDR3 is CASSLGTSRGYSNQPQHF. The complete variable domain, with remaining parts taken from reference TRBV11-1 and TRBJ1-5, reads EAEVAQSPRYKITEKSQAVAFWCDPISGHATLYWYRQILGQGPELLVQFQDESVVDDSQLPKDRFSAERLKGVDSTLKIQPAELGDSAMYLCASSLGTSRGYSNQPQHFGDGTRLSIL.